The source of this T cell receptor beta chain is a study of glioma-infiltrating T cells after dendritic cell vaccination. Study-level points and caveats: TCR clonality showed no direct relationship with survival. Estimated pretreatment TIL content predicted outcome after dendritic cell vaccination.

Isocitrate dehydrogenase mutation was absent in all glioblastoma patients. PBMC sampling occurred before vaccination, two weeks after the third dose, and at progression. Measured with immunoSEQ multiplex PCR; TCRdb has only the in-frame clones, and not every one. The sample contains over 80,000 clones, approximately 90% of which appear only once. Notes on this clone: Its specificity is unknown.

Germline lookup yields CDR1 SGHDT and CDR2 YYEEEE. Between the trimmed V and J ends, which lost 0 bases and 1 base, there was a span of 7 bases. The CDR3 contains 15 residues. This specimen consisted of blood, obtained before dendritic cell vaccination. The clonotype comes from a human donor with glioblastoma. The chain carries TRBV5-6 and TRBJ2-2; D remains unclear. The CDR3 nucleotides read TGTGCCAGCAGCTTGGTAAGCCGGAACACCGGGGAGCTGTTTTTT. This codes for CASSLVSRNTGELFF.